Following are 3 T cell receptor beta chains from one sample sequenced in a study of graft-versus-host responses after intestinal transplantation (dated by TCRdb to the early 2020s). To isolate intraepithelial and lamina propria lymphocytes from graft specimens, dithiothreitol, EDTA incubations and collagenase D digestion were used. The library was produced with the immunoSEQ multiplex PCR assay. Not all clones reach the TCRdb copy of this immuneACCESS table, which keeps in-frame sequences only. Checked studies attribute under half of the gap to unresolved V genes and leave the rest unexplained. The sample records under 20,000 clones, roughly 74% of which are singletons. Of the sample, approximately 3.7% is held by the ten largest clones. Material: ileum tissue, obtained 14 days after transplant. The receptor set was obtained from a human patient who received an intestinal transplant, so some T cells may come from the graft donor.

This clone was counted once. The V gene is TRBV19, the J gene TRBJ2-5; 8 bases align to TRBD1. V lost 5 bases, J lost 4 bases, and 9 bases stayed unmatched. The germline V gene encodes CDR1 LNHDA and CDR2 SQIVND (reference sequence). The CDR3 has 15 residues. This CDR3 is CASSARDRSVETQYF. The CDR3 nucleotides are TGTGCCAGTAGTGCCCGGGACAGGAGTGTAGAGACCCAGTACTTC.

The J gene is TRBJ1-1, the V gene TRBV12-5, with D hard to call. The germline CDR1 and CDR2 sequences are LGHNT and FRNRAP. The CDR3 length is 18 residues. Trimming pared 0 bases from V and 4 bases from J, leaving 21 bases between. The CDR3 spells CASGLVQFGSIFSTEAFF. The CDR3 DNA sequence: TGTGCTAGTGGTTTGGTACAGTTTGGCAGCATATTCTCCACTGAAGCTTTCTTT.

The genes are TRBV6-6 and TRBJ2-1; 9 nucleotides agree with TRBD2. V lost 8 bases to trimming and J lost 4 bases; unmatched junction nucleotides: 9. Germline V lookup: CDR1 MNHNY, CDR2 SVGAGI (reference sequence). The CDR3 loop spans 15 amino acids. CDR3 amino acids: CASRDGAGGYNEQFF. CDR3 nucleotides: TGTGCCAGCCGAGACGGGGCGGGAGGGTACAATGAGCAGTTCTTC.